The 12 T cell receptor beta chains reported below all come from one sample, sequenced in a study of blood T cell repertoires in COVID-19. TCRdb's table, derived via immunoSEQ multiplex PCR, lists solely in-frame clones and lacks some. The sample yields around 120,000 clones, around 87% seen once. Sequenced: peripheral blood. These receptors all stem from an elderly woman with acute or convalescent COVID-19.

This chain joins TRBV6-1 and TRBJ1-2; 8 positions agree with TRBD1. Germline values: CDR1 MNHNS, CDR2 SASEGT. There are 15 residues in the CDR3. J gave up 4 bases and V 6 bases, and 10 bases lay outside the gene matches. The CDR3 sequence is CASSLGTGAIYGYTF. CDR3 in DNA: TGTGCCAGCAGCCTGGGGACAGGCGCAATCTATGGCTACACCTTC.

The chain joins TRBV10-3 to TRBJ2-5, with D possibly TRBD2 on 5 matching bases. The CDR3 is 15 amino acids. Trimming cost V 11 bases and J 1 base, with 20 bases left between them. CDR1 is ENHRY, CDR2 SYGVKD, per germline. The CDR3 loop is CAASRVEGFQETQYF. The CDR3 DNA reads as TGTGCCGCAAGTCGGGTTGAGGGATTCCAAGAGACCCAGTACTTC.

The chain's CDR3 is CASSLFRTGLGDGGYTF. CDR3 coding DNA: TGTGCCAGCAGTTTATTCCGGACAGGACTGGGTGATGGTGGCTACACCTTC. The V and J genes are TRBV27 and TRBJ1-2; 7 nucleotides agree with TRBD1. In germline, CDR1 is MNHEY, CDR2 SMNVEV (reference sequence). Trimming removed 1 base from V and 7 bases from J; junction bases left unmatched: 15. The CDR3 extends over 17 amino acids.

This chain joins TRBV9 and TRBJ1-4; 10 bases line up with TRBD1. The CDR3 contains 15 residues. Germline V gene lookup returns CDR1 SGDLS and CDR2 YYNGEE. V trimming: 4 bases; J trimming: 6 bases; junction bases outside the gene matches: 6. This chain's CDR3 is CASSTRTGGDEKLFF. CDR3 DNA sequence: TGTGCCAGCAGCACCAGGACAGGGGGGGATGAAAAACTGTTTTTT.

The chain has TRBV18 and TRBJ1-1, with 9 bases fitting TRBD1. There are 14 residues in the CDR3. Germline CDR1 is KGHSH and CDR2 is LQKENI. V dropped 3 bases and J dropped 5; count of bases not matched to a gene: 4. CDR3 sequence (DNA): TGTGCCAGCTCACCGCGACAGGGGGGTACTGAAGCTTTCTTT. The encoded protein is CASSPRQGGTEAFF.

The chain recombines TRBV6-5 with TRBJ2-1; perhaps TRBD2 as D (5 bases). The CDR3 sequence is 16 residues long. The ends were cut back, 0 bases at V and 6 bases at J, with 15 bases in the middle. Germline values: CDR1 MNHEY, CDR2 SVGAGI. The DNA for the CDR3 is TGTGCCAGCAGTTACTCTTCGGGGTCCCCTCCCAATGAGCAGTTCTTC. It is translated as CASSYSSGSPPNEQFF.

This rearrangement joins TRBV18 to TRBJ2-7; TRBD2 matches at 14 bases. Per the germline V gene, CDR1 is KGHSH and CDR2 is LQKENI. The CDR3 runs 17 residues. The trim removed 0 bases at V and 7 bases at J, leaving 8 bases unmatched. The CDR3 protein is CASSPPMTSGGAGEQYF. CDR3 bases: TGTGCCAGCTCACCACCAATGACTAGCGGGGGGGCCGGGGAGCAGTACTTC.

Here the CDR3 DNA reads TGTGCCAGTAGTCAGTCGGGTGGTTCACCCCTCCACTTT. Translating gives CASSQSGGSPLHF. J is TRBJ1-6 and V is TRBV19; no clear D. Per germline, CDR1 LNHDA and CDR2 SQIVND (reference sequence). This CDR3 is 13 amino acids long. Trimming shortened V by 5 bases and J by 9 bases, and 11 bases separated the two germline ends.

The gene calls are TRBV3-1 (or the pseudogene TRBV3-2) and TRBJ2-7; 10 bases align to TRBD1. The CDR3 runs to 15 residues. Germline trimming cut 1 base from V and 3 bases from J; bases unmatched to any gene: 3. CDR1 and CDR2 from the germline V gene are LGHDT and YNNKEL (reference sequence). CDR3 residues: CASSQGTGGVYEQYF. In nucleotides, the CDR3 is TGTGCCAGCAGCCAAGGGACAGGGGGGGTCTACGAGCAGTACTTC.

This chain joins TRBV5-1 and TRBJ2-3; no definite D call. Germline CDR1 SGHRS, CDR2 YFSETQ. The CDR3 contains 12 residues. Trimming took 4 bases from V and 0 from J, leaving 3 bases between them. In DNA, the CDR3 is TGCGCCAGCAGCCTTAGCACAGATACGCAGTATTTT. As protein: CASSLSTDTQYF.

V gene TRBV4-3 combines with J gene TRBJ2-1, with TRBD1 as a possible D gene (5 bases). The CDR3 is made up of 15 amino acids. Germline V CDR1 and CDR2: LGHNA, YSLEER. The ends were cut back, 0 bases at V and 4 bases at J, with 10 bases in the middle. The CDR3 coding sequence is TGCGCCAGCAGCCAAGAACAGGCGTGGTACAATGAGCAGTTCTTC. Protein sequence: CASSQEQAWYNEQFF.

The chain uses TRBV7-8 and TRBJ2-5, with TRBD1 matching over 11 bases. The CDR3 runs 14 residues. Unmatched junction bases numbered 4, after V lost 5 bases and J lost 5 bases. Germline V gene data show CDR1 as SGHVS and CDR2 as FQNEAQ. As DNA, the CDR3 is TGTGCCAGCAGCCAACGGGACAGGGGGGAGACCCAGTACTTC. This sequence encodes CASSQRDRGETQYF.